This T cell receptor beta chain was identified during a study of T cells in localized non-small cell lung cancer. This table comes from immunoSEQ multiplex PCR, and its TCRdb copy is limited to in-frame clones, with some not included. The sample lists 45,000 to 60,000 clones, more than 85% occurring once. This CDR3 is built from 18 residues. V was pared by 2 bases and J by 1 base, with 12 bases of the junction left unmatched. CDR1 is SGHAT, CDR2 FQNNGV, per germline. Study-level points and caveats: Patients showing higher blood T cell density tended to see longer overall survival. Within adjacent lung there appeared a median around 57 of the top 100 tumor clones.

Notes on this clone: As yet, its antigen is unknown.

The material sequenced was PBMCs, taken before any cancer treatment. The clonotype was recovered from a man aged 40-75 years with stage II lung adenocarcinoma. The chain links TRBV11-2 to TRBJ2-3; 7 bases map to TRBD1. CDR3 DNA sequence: TGTGCCAGCAGCTTAAATTCCCCCGACAGGGTGGGCACAGATACGCAGTATTTT. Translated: CASSLNSPDRVGTDTQYF.